Below, 9 T cell receptor beta chains from the same sample are listed, as sequenced in a study of graft-versus-host responses after intestinal transplantation. These receptors lack a known antigen. Repertoires were generated with immunoSEQ multiplex PCR, while TCRdb's copy carries only in-frame clones and drops some. The sample yields about 94,000 clones, more than 85% seen once. Sample: unstimulated CD8+ T cells sorted from spleen or lymph node cells, taken before intestinal transplant. The receptors stem from a human donor who received an intestinal transplant.

This chain uses TRBV6-1 with TRBJ2-5; D perhaps matches TRBD2 (5 bases). V was trimmed by 1 base and J by 1 base, leaving 13 bases between them. Germline CDR1 reads MNHNS; CDR2 reads SASEGT. This CDR3 has 16 residues. The CDR3 DNA sequence: TGTGCCAGCAGTGAAGACGGGATGGGCACCCAAGAGACCCAGTACTTC. As protein: CASSEDGMGTQETQYF.

The chain employs TRBV15 and TRBJ2-3; 8 bases fit TRBD2. Germline trimming cut 8 bases from V and 6 bases from J; bases unmatched to any gene: 16. Germline values: CDR1 LNHNV, CDR2 YYDKDF (reference sequence). The length of the CDR3 is 16 residues. The CDR3 protein is CATERKSGSFADTQYF. Here the CDR3 DNA reads TGTGCCACCGAGAGAAAAAGCGGGAGCTTTGCGGATACGCAGTATTTT.

The CDR3 loop is CASSLSQNYGYTF. The CDR3, as DNA: TGTGCCAGCAGCTTAAGCCAAAACTATGGCTACACCTTC. The chain couples TRBV7-9 to TRBJ1-2, with no clear D. Trimming shortened V by 2 bases and J by 2 bases, and 6 bases separated the two germline ends. In germline, CDR1 is SEHNR, CDR2 FQNEAQ (reference sequence). CDR3 size: 13 residues.

This sequence joins TRBV19 and TRBJ1-1, with unresolved D. The CDR3 consists of 13 residues. Germline assignment: CDR1 LNHDA and CDR2 SQIVND (reference sequence). Trimming took 5 bases from V and 3 from J, leaving 10 bases between them. The DNA of the CDR3 is TGTGCCAGTAGTCCCACGCGGGACACTGAAGCTTTCTTT. This encodes CASSPTRDTEAFF.

A word on this clone: The same CDR3 is also encoded by other DNA sequences in this sample. The chain couples TRBV4-1 to TRBJ2-7; a possible D gene is TRBD1 (6 bases). The CDR3 has 15 amino acids. Germline-derived CDR1 and CDR2 are MGHRA and YSYEKL. Trimming shortened V by 0 bases and J by 2 bases, and 11 bases separated the two germline ends. The CDR3 sequence is CASSQEGTGTYEQYF. CDR3 sequence (DNA): TGCGCCAGCAGCCAAGAAGGAACAGGGACCTACGAGCAGTACTTC.

The chain recombines TRBV7-3 with TRBJ2-3, with 8 positions matching TRBD1. CDR1 and CDR2 from the germline V gene are SGHTA and FQGTGA. CDR3 length equals 18 residues. V gave up 1 base and J gave up 2 bases; unmatched junction bases: 11. DNA of the CDR3: TGTGCCAGCAGCTTAAGAGCGGACAGGGACAGGATCACAGATACGCAGTATTTT. This gives the protein CASSLRADRDRITDTQYF. The variable domain in full, with the rest retrieved from reference TRBV7-3 and TRBJ2-3, is GAGVSQTPSNKVTEKGKYVELRCDPISGHTALYWYRQSLGQGPEFLIYFQGTGAADDSGLPNDRFFAVRPEGSVSTLKIQRTERGDSAVYLCASSLRADRDRITDTQYFGPGTRLTVL.

This chain connects TRBV18 to TRBJ2-7, with 9 nucleotides matching TRBD2. V was clipped by 2 bases and J by 0 bases; unmatched bases: 5. CDR1 is KGHSH and CDR2 is LQKENI in the germline V gene. This CDR3 is 16 amino acids long. CDR3 protein: CASSPVAGEFSYEQYF. CDR3 nucleotide sequence: TGTGCCAGCTCACCAGTAGCGGGAGAGTTCTCCTACGAGCAGTACTTC. Complete variable domain (other parts from reference TRBV18 and TRBJ2-7): NAGVMQNPRHLVRRRGQEARLRCSPMKGHSHVYWYRQLPEEGLKFMVYLQKENIIDESGMPKERFSAEFPKEGPSILRIQQVVRGDSAAYFCASSPVAGEFSYEQYFGPGTRLTVT.

This clone was recorded once. The rearrangement joins TRBV5-1 to TRBJ2-7; 11 nucleotides agree with TRBD2. The CDR3 runs to 15 residues. The V gene's germline CDR1 is SGHRS and CDR2 YFSETQ. V dropped 3 bases and J dropped 4; count of bases not matched to a gene: 6. The DNA for the CDR3 is TGCGCCAGCAGCTCGCTGACTAGCGGGGTTTACGAGCAGTACTTC. Protein: CASSSLTSGVYEQYF.

V is TRBV7-9 and J is TRBJ2-1; 11 positions match TRBD2. CDR3 length: 18 amino acids. Losses at the gene ends were 3 bases for V and 6 bases for J; bases not matched to a gene: 13. The V gene's germline CDR1 is SEHNR and CDR2 FQNEAQ (reference sequence). CDR3 region: CASSLALAGGTTINEQFF. In DNA form, the CDR3 reads TGTGCCAGCAGCTTGGCCCTAGCGGGAGGCACTACCATCAATGAGCAGTTCTTC.